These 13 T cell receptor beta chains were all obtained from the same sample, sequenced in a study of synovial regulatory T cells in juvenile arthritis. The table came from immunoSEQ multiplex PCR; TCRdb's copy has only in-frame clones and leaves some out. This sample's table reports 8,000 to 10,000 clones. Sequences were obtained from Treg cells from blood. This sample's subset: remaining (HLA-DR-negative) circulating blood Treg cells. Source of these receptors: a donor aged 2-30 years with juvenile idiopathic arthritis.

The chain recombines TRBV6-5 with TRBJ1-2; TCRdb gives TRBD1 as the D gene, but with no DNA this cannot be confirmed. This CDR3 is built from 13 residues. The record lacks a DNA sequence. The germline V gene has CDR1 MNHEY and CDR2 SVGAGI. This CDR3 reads CASSSTSRGGYTF.

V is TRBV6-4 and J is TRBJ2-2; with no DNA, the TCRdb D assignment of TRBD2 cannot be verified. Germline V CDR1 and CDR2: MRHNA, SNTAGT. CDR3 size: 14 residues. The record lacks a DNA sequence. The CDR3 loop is CASSVRGGTGELFF.

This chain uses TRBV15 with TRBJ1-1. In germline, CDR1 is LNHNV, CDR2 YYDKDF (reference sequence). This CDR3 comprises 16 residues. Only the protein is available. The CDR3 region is CATSRDRGAGDTEAFF.

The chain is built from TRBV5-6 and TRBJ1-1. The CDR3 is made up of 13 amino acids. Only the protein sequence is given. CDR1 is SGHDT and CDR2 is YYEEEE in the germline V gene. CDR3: CASSPPRNTEAFF.

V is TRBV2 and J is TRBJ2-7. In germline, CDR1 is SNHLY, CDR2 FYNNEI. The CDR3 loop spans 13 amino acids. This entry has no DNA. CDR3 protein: CASSSTVTYEQYF.

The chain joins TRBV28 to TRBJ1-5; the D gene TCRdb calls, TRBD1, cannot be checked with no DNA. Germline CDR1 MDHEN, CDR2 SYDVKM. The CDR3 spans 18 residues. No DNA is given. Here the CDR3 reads CASSLSIYRAPVNQPQHF.

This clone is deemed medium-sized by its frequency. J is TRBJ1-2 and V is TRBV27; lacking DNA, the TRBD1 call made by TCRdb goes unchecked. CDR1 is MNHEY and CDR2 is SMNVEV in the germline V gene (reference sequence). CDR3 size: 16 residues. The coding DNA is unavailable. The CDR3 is CASRPTVSLSNYGYTF.

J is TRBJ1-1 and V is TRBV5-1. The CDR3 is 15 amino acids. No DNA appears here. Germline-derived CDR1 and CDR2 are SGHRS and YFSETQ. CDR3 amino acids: CASSLMEIGGTEAFF.

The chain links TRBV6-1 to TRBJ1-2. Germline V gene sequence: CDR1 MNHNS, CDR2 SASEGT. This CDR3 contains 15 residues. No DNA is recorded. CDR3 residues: CASSETRGRNYGYTF.

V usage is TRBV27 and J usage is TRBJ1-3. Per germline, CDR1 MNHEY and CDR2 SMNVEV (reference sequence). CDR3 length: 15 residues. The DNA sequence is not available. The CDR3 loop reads CASSQGGAAGNTIYF.

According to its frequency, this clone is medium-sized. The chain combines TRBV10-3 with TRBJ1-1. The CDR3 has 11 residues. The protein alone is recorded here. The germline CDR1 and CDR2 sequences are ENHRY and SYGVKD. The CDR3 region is CAISEGAEAFF.

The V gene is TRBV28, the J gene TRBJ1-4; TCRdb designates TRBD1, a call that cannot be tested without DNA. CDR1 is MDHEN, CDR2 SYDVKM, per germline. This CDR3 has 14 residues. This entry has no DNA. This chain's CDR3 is CASSSRTQNEKLFF.

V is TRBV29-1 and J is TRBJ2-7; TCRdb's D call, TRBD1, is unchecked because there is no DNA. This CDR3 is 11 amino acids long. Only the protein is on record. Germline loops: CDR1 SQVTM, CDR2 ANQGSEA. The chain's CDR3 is CSVGSSYEQYF.